This TCR beta chain was documented in a study of blood T cell repertoires in COVID-19 (dated by TCRdb to 2018 to 2020). Study-level background: The collaborator samples originated in the United States, Italy and Spain and spanned the acute and convalescent phases of COVID-19. The material from the prospective study consisted of cDNA or gDNA derived from T cells, B-cell-depleted T cells, or PBMCs. Subjects who had been exposed to COVID-19, were actively infected with it, or had recovered from it provided the deeply sampled blood TCRbeta repertoires that made up the dataset. Samples came from the ongoing ImmuneRACE study (first 160 participants) plus 1,254 subjects from 6 global collaborators. HLA class I and class II types, where available, came from metadata supplied by the sample provider rather than from assay-based typing. A de-identified subject ID, COVID-19 status, age in years and sex were almost always included in the sample metadata. The repertoires were made available in a free public database intended to serve as a resource for research on the immune response to SARS-CoV-2. What the study reported, not specific to this receptor: The amount of clinical and demographic metadata varied by source and participant and was provided uncurated.

At the junction V is shortened by 3 bases and J by 6 bases; bases outside the gene matches: 3. As encoded in the germline V gene (reference sequence), CDR1 is MNHEY while CDR2 is SMNVEV. The CDR3 spans 13 residues, from the cysteine through the phenylalanine. Just CDR3 DNA is preserved here, 39 bases in frame from base 1. The immunoSEQ Assay, a bias-controlled multiplex PCR, was used to amplify TCRbeta CDR3 regions from genomic DNA. For the original study's pipeline: Within the assay, amplification of reference gene primers was used to estimate how many nucleated cells each sample contained. Sequence reads were collapsed and filtered to measure the absolute abundance of every unique TCRbeta CDR3 rearrangement. Productive Simpson clonality was computed per sample as the square root of Simpson's diversity index over productive rearrangements. This immuneACCESS table, as held by TCRdb, lists in-frame sequences with V and J called but not all clones. Of the missing ones, under half trace to an unresolved V gene in checked studies; the others have no known cause. V, J and clone size are taken as reported in that table, and D and trimming were inferred from the DNA itself. The sample yields roughly 200,000 clones; more than 70% were counted once. Around 1.5% of the sample is held by the ten biggest clonotypes.

The collaborating institutions used their own protocols to collect whole blood in K2EDTA tubes. For TCRbeta analysis, collaborators shipped samples in one of three forms: frozen whole blood, isolated PBMCs, or DNA extracted from either of those sample types. As to this clone: The target of this receptor is not known. The sample holds no much larger clone one base away, and base qualities are not on file.

This clonotype was sampled from a man younger than 30 with active or convalescent COVID-19. The chain couples TRBV27 to TRBJ1-1, with 8 bases in between that match TRBD1. The sample consisted of peripheral blood. In nucleotides, the sequence is TGTGCCAGCAGTTTGACAGGGGTGGCTGAAGCTTTCTTT. It is translated as CASSLTGVAEAFF.